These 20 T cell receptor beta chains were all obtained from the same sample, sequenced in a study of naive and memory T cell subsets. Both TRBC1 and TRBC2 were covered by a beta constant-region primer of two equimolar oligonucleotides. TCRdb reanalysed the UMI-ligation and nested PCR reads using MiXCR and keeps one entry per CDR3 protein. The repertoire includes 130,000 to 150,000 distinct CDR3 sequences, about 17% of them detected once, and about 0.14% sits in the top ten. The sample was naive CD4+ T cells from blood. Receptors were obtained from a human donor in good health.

The CDR3 sequence: CASSQEGSGNQPQHF. CDR3 sequence (DNA): TGTGCCAGCAGCCAAGAGGGTTCCGGCAATCAGCCCCAGCATTTT. The genes are TRBV3-1 and TRBJ1-5; D not certain. The length of the CDR3 is 15 residues. Germline assignment: CDR1 LGHDT and CDR2 YNNKEL (reference sequence). The V and J ends lost 0 bases and 2 bases respectively, with 8 bases between them.

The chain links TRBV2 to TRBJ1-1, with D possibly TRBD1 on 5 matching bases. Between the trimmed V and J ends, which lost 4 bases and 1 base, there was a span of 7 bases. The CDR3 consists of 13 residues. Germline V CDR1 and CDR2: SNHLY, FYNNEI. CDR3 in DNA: TGTGCCAGCAGTGTCGGACAGAACACTGAAGCTTTCTTT. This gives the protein CASSVGQNTEAFF.

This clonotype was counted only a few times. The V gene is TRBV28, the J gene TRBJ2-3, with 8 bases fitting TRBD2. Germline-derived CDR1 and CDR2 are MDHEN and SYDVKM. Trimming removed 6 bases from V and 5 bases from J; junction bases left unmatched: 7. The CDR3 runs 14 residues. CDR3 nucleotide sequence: TGTGCCAGCAGCTCGGGGGGGCAGTTAGATACGCAGTATTTT. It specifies CASSSGGQLDTQYF.

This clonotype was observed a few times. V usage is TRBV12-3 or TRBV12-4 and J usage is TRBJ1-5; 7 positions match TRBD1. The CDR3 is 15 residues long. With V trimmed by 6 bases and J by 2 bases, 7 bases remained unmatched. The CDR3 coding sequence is TGTGCCAGCAGCCTTGGGGACAGCCGCAATCAGCCCCAGCATTTT. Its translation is CASSLGDSRNQPQHF.

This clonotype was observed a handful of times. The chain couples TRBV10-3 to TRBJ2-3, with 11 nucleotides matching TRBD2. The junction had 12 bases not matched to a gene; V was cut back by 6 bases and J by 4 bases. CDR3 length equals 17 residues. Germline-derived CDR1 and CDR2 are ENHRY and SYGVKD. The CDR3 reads CAIRLSPLAGASDTQYF. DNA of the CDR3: TGTGCCATCAGACTCAGTCCACTAGCGGGAGCGTCAGATACGCAGTATTTT.

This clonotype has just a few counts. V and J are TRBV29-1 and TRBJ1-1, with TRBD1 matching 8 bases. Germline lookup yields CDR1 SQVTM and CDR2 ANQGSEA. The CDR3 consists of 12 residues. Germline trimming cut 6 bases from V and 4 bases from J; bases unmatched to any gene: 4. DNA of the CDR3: TGCAGCGTCGACAGGGGAATCACTGAAGCTTTCTTT. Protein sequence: CSVDRGITEAFF.

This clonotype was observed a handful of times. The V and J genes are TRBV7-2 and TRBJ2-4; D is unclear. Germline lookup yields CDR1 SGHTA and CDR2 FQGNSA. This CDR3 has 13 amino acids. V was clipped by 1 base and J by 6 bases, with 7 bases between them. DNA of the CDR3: TGTGCCAGCAGCTTAGGTAGTGGAAACATTCAGTACTTC. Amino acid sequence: CASSLGSGNIQYF.

CDR3 bases: TGTGCCATCAGACAAGGACAGGGCACAGATACGCAGTATTTT. The encoded protein is CAIRQGQGTDTQYF. This chain links TRBV10-3 with TRBJ2-3; 7 nucleotides agree with TRBD1. Germline V gives CDR1 ENHRY, CDR2 SYGVKD. The CDR3 contains 14 residues. J was trimmed by 1 base and V by 6 bases; bases with no gene match: 4.

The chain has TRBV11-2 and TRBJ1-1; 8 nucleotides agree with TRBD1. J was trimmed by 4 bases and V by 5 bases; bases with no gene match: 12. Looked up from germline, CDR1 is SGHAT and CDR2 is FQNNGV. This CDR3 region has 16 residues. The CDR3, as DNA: TGTGCCAGCAGCAAATGGGCCCCGACAGGGGCCACTGAAGCTTTCTTT. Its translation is CASSKWAPTGATEAFF. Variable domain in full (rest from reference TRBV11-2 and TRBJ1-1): EAGVAQSPRYKIIEKRQSVAFWCNPISGHATLYWYQQILGQGPKLLIQFQNNGVVDDSQLPKDRFSAERLKGVDSTLKIQPAKLEDSAVYLCASSKWAPTGATEAFFGQGTRLTVV.

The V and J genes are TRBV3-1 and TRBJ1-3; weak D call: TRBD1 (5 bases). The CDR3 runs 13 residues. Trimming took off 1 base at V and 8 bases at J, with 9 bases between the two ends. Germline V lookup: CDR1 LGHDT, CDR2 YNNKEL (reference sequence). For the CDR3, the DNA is TGTGCCAGCAGCCAAGGCACCAGGGACACCATATATTTT. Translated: CASSQGTRDTIYF.

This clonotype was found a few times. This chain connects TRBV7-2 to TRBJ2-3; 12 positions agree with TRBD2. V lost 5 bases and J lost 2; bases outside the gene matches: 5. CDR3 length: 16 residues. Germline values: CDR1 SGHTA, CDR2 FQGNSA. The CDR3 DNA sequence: TGTGCCAGCAGCGGCAGACTAGCGGGAGCCACAGATACGCAGTATTTT. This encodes CASSGRLAGATDTQYF.

The CDR3 sequence is CATRDSGLGANVLTF. In DNA, the CDR3 is TGTGCCACCCGAGACTCTGGTTTAGGGGCCAACGTCCTGACTTTC. The V call is TRBV19, the J call TRBJ2-6, with D unclear. Trimming removed 10 bases from V and 4 bases from J, with 17 bases in between. The CDR3 is 15 amino acids. Germline V gives CDR1 LNHDA, CDR2 SQIVND (reference sequence).

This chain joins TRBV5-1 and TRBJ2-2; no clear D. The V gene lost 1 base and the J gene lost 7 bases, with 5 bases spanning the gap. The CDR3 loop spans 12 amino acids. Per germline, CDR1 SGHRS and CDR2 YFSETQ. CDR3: CASSLLVGELFF. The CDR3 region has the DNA TGCGCCAGCAGCTTGCTCGTCGGGGAGCTGTTTTTT.

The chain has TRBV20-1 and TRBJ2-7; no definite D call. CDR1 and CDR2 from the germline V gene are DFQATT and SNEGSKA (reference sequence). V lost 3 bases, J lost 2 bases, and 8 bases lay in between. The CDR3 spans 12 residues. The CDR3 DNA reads TGCAGTGCTAGCGGTACTGCCTACGAGCAGTACTTC. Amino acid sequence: CSASGTAYEQYF.

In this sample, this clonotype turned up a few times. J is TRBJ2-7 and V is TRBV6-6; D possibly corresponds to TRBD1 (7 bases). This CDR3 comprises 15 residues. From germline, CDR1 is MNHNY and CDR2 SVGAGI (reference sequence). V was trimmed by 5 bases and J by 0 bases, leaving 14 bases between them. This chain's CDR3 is CASSGAGQRSYEQYF. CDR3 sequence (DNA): TGTGCCAGCAGTGGCGCGGGACAGCGCTCCTACGAGCAGTACTTC.

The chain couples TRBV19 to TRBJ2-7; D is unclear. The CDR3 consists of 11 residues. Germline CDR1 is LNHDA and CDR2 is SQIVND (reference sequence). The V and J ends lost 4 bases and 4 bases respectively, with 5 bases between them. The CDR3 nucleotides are TGTGCCAGTAGTAGCGTATACGAGCAGTACTTC. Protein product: CASSSVYEQYF.

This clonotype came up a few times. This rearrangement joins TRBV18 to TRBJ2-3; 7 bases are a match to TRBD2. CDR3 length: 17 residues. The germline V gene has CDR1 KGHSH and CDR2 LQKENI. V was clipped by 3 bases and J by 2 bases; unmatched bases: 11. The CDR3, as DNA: TGTGCCAGCTCACCCATTCGGGCTAGCGGATACACAGATACGCAGTATTTT. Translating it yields CASSPIRASGYTDTQYF.

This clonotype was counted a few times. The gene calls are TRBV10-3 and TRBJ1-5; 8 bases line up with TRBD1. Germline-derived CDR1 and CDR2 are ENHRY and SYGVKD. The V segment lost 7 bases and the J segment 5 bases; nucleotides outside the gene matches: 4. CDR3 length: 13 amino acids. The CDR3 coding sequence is TGTGCCATCACCCAGGACAGGGATCAGCCCCAGCATTTT. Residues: CAITQDRDQPQHF.

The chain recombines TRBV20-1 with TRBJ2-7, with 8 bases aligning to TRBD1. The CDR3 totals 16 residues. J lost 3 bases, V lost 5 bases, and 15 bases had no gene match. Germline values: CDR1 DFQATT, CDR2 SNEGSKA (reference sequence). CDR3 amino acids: CSAANAETGVGYEQYF. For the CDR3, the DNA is TGCAGTGCTGCTAACGCTGAGACAGGGGTTGGCTACGAGCAGTACTTC.

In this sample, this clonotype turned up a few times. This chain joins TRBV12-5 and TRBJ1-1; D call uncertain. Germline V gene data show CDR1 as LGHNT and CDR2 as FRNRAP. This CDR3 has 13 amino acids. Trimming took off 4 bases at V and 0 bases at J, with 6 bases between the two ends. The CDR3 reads CASGSRLNTEAFF. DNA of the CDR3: TGTGCTAGTGGTTCCCGATTGAACACTGAAGCTTTCTTT.